The rows below give T cell receptor beta chains drawn from one sample of a study of graft-versus-host responses after intestinal transplantation. No antigen has been identified for these receptors. Repertoires were generated with immunoSEQ multiplex PCR, while TCRdb's copy carries only in-frame clones and drops some. The sample shows tens of thousands of clones, about 94% of them seen only once. Sequencing used unstimulated CD4+ T cells sorted from spleen or lymph node cells, obtained before transplant. These receptors were collected from a human donor who was the organ donor for an intestinal transplant. The CDR3 runs from the conserved cysteine through the conserved F or W. A D gene is named only where the DNA matches it firmly. Clone size is shown for a subset of rows, as once, few, many or a class of expanded clone.

clone_size,d_call,v_call,j_call,cdr3_aa,cdr3_nt
NA,NA,TRBV28,TRBJ2-7,CASSLPPHFYEQYF,TGTGCCAGCAGCCTTCCCCCTCATTTCTACGAGCAGTACTTC
once,NA,TRBV27,TRBJ1-5,CASSSQYSNQPQHF,TGTGCCAGCAGTTCCCAATATAGCAATCAGCCCCAGCATTTT
NA,NA,TRBV18,TRBJ1-5,CASSPFSTRNQPQHF,TGTGCCAGCTCACCATTTTCGACGAGGAATCAGCCCCAGCATTTT
NA,NA,TRBV28,TRBJ2-2,CATRTRVWELFF,TGTGCCACCCGTACCCGGGTGTGGGAGCTGTTTTTT
NA,TRBD1,TRBV19,TRBJ2-2,CASSPGTGTNTGELFF,TGTGCCAGTAGTCCAGGGACAGGAACGAACACCGGGGAGCTGTTTTTT
NA,NA,TRBV11-2,TRBJ2-3,CASSLIRGSTEGTQYF,TGTGCCAGCAGCTTAATCAGGGGCTCAACGGAGGGAACGCAGTATTTT
NA,NA,TRBV5-1,TRBJ1-6,CASSPKDGGLNSPLHF,TGCGCCAGCAGCCCAAAAGACGGGGGGTTAAATTCACCCCTCCACTTT
once,NA,TRBV10-3,TRBJ1-2,CAISDQRGFNYGYTF,TGTGCCATCAGTGATCAGAGGGGATTTAACTATGGCTACACCTTC
NA,NA,TRBV6-1,TRBJ1-2,CASSDGTRLRWSYGYTF,TGTGCCAGCAGTGACGGGACTAGACTTAGATGGTCCTATGGCTACACCTTC
once,TRBD1,TRBV5-1,TRBJ1-1,CASSIGQGAPITEAFF,TGCGCCAGCAGCATAGGACAGGGGGCGCCGATCACTGAAGCTTTCTTT
NA,NA,TRBV7-9,TRBJ1-1,CASSLRGTEAFF,TGTGCCAGCAGCCTCCGGGGCACTGAAGCTTTCTTT
NA,TRBD1,TRBV2,TRBJ2-2,CASSRDRGAGELFF,TGTGCCAGCAGCCGGGACAGGGGAGCCGGGGAGCTGTTTTTT
NA,NA,TRBV5-6,TRBJ2-3,CASSLWGAVDTQYF,TGTGCCAGCAGCTTGTGGGGGGCGGTAGATACGCAGTATTTT
NA,TRBD1,TRBV7-9,TRBJ2-7,CASTTIGQAHEQYF,TGTGCCAGCACGACCATCGGACAGGCCCACGAGCAGTACTTC
once,NA,TRBV2,TRBJ1-3,CASTSSGNTIYF,TGTGCCAGCACAAGCTCTGGAAACACCATATATTTT
NA,NA,TRBV7-2,TRBJ2-6,CASSSYRGRGSGANVLTF,TGTGCCAGCAGCTCCTACAGGGGCCGGGGGTCTGGGGCCAACGTCCTGACTTTC
NA,NA,TRBV6-1,TRBJ2-1,CASSLDPSYNEQFF,TGTGCCAGCAGCCTCGACCCCTCCTACAATGAGCAGTTCTTC
NA,TRBD1,TRBV28,TRBJ1-2,CASRPVGQNYGYTF,TGTGCCAGCAGGCCCGTGGGACAGAACTATGGCTACACCTTC
NA,TRBD2,TRBV9,TRBJ2-1,CASSVGTQGAHPTSGGALRNEQFF,TGTGCCAGCAGCGTAGGAACCCAGGGGGCCCACCCGACTAGCGGGGGGGCGTTACGCAATGAGCAGTTCTTC
NA,TRBD1,TRBV28,TRBJ2-7,CASSFPGQGRDEQYF,TGTGCCAGCAGTTTCCCCGGACAGGGGAGGGACGAGCAGTACTTC
NA,TRBD2,TRBV7-2,TRBJ2-5,CASSPATSGYQETQYF,TGTGCCAGCAGCCCCGCGACTAGCGGGTACCAAGAGACCCAGTACTTC
NA,NA,TRBV6-1,TRBJ1-1,CASSFPGGNTEAFF,TGTGCCAGCAGTTTCCCAGGAGGGAACACTGAAGCTTTCTTT
NA,TRBD2,TRBV6-6,TRBJ2-5,CASSYRVAGLKETQYF,TGTGCCAGCAGTTACCGGGTAGCGGGCCTTAAAGAGACCCAGTACTTC
NA,TRBD2,TRBV6-6,TRBJ2-3,CASSYSSGGAYTQYF,TGTGCCAGCAGTTACTCTAGCGGGGGGGCATATACGCAGTATTTT
once,TRBD2,TRBV7-8,TRBJ2-1,CASSLAFWLAGGPYYNEQFF,TGTGCCAGCAGCTTAGCGTTTTGGCTAGCGGGGGGCCCTTACTACAATGAGCAGTTCTTC
NA,NA,TRBV4-2,TRBJ2-3,CASSQIRAGGTDTQYF,TGTGCCAGCAGCCAAATTCGGGCAGGTGGCACAGATACGCAGTATTTT
NA,NA,TRBV5-1,TRBJ2-7,CASSLQGGIYEQYF,TGCGCCAGCAGCCTGCAGGGGGGGATCTACGAGCAGTACTTC
NA,TRBD1,TRBV9,TRBJ1-2,CASSPGQGNYGYTF,TGTGCCAGCAGCCCGGGACAGGGAAACTATGGCTACACCTTC
NA,NA,TRBV9,TRBJ1-6,CASSGPGATYSPLHF,TGTGCCAGCAGCGGACCAGGGGCGACGTACTCACCCCTCCACTTT
once,NA,TRBV19,TRBJ1-2,CASSLSQGYGYTF,TGTGCCAGTAGCCTGTCACAGGGCTATGGCTACACCTTC
NA,NA,TRBV5-6,TRBJ1-6,CASSLRTGNSPLHF,TGTGCCAGCAGCTTGAGAACAGGGAATTCACCCCTCCACTTT
NA,NA,TRBV19,TRBJ2-6,CASSIVPFGSSSGANVLTF,TGTGCCAGTAGTATAGTCCCGTTTGGCAGCAGCTCTGGGGCCAACGTCCTGACTTTC
NA,NA,TRBV5-1,TRBJ1-3,CASSELPGTGNTIYF,TGCGCCAGCAGCGAACTTCCGGGGACTGGAAACACCATATATTTT
NA,NA,TRBV27,TRBJ1-1,CASFSSGTSTEAFF,TGTGCCAGCTTCTCGTCCGGGACTAGCACTGAAGCTTTCTTT
NA,NA,TRBV6-1,TRBJ1-2,CASSGTGGFYGYTF,TGTGCCAGCAGTGGCACGGGGGGGTTCTATGGCTACACCTTC
NA,NA,TRBV7-9,TRBJ2-7,CASSLSTGRSEQYF,TGTGCCAGCAGCTTATCCACGGGGCGATCCGAGCAGTACTTC
NA,NA,TRBV9,TRBJ1-1,CASSALPGAMSTEAFF,TGTGCCAGCAGCGCGTTACCCGGGGCAATGAGCACTGAAGCTTTCTTT